These 23 T cell receptor beta chains came from one sample sequenced in a study of blood T cell repertoires in COVID-19. Data came from immunoSEQ multiplex PCR; TCRdb stores just in-frame clones and leaves some out. The top ten clones hold about 8% of a sample with approximately 130,000 clones, around nine tenths of them seen once. Sequencing was carried out using peripheral blood. The receptors derive from a man in his forties or fifties with acute or convalescent COVID-19.

The chain employs TRBV4-3 and TRBJ1-3; D is ambiguous. Per germline, CDR1 LGHNA and CDR2 YSLEER. Trimming pared 5 bases from V and 4 bases from J, leaving 12 bases between. This CDR3 region has 14 residues. In nucleotides, the CDR3 is TGCGCCAGCAGCTCCGGAGGACCGGGAAACACCATATATTTT. Translating gives CASSSGGPGNTIYF.

The chain has TRBV7-6 and TRBJ2-5; maybe TRBD2 (5 bases). V lost 7 bases and J 1 base, leaving 16 bases between the germline ends. This CDR3 is built from 15 residues. Germline-derived CDR1 and CDR2 are SGHVS and FNYEAQ. The CDR3, as DNA: TGTGCCAGCAAGACTCTAGCCGAGACCCAAGAGACCCAGTACTTC. Translating it yields CASKTLAETQETQYF.

This clone was observed a handful of times. V gene TRBV19 combines with J gene TRBJ1-2; perhaps TRBD1 as D (6 bases). CDR1 LNHDA and CDR2 SQIVND come from the germline V gene (reference sequence). This CDR3 has 13 amino acids. The V gene lost 6 bases and the J gene lost 0 bases, with 8 bases spanning the gap. The CDR3 sequence is CASRDSPNYGYTF. CDR3 in DNA: TGTGCCAGTAGGGACAGTCCTAACTATGGCTACACCTTC.

The V and J genes are TRBV29-1 and TRBJ2-2, with 14 bases that match TRBD2. The germline V gene has CDR1 SQVTM and CDR2 ANQGSEA. This CDR3 contains 17 residues. Germline trimming cut 3 bases from V and 5 bases from J; bases unmatched to any gene: 8. The CDR3 is CSVEGTSGSFYTGELFF. The DNA for the CDR3 is TGCAGCGTTGAGGGGACTAGCGGGAGTTTTTATACCGGGGAGCTGTTTTTT.

V gene TRBV2 combines with J gene TRBJ1-3, with 7 positions matching TRBD1. Germline lookup yields CDR1 SNHLY and CDR2 FYNNEI. The V segment lost 5 bases and the J segment 0 bases; nucleotides outside the gene matches: 10. The CDR3 has 17 residues. The CDR3 is CASSRQPGQSSGNTIYF. In nucleotides, the CDR3 is TGTGCCAGCAGTAGACAACCGGGACAGAGCTCTGGAAACACCATATATTTT.

The CDR3 sequence: CASSQDFGSSYEQYF. CDR3 DNA: TGTGCCAGCAGCCAAGATTTTGGGAGCTCCTACGAGCAGTACTTC. V gene TRBV14 combines with J gene TRBJ2-7, with TRBD2 as a possible D gene (5 bases). Trimming left V 0 bases short and J 0 bases short, with 9 bases between. Germline CDR1 reads SGHDN; CDR2 reads FVKESK. The CDR3 covers 15 residues.

This clone appeared a single time. The chain recombines TRBV18 with TRBJ2-2; 11 bases fit TRBD2. Germline CDR1 and CDR2: KGHSH and LQKENI. The length of the CDR3 is 16 residues. Trimming took 5 bases from V and 3 from J; bases not matched to a gene: 5. CDR3 coding DNA: TGTGCCAGCTCAAGGTTACTAGCGGGAGACACCGGGGAGCTGTTTTTT. Translation: CASSRLLAGDTGELFF. Supplemented by reference TRBV18 and TRBJ2-2, the full variable domain reads NAGVMQNPRHLVRRRGQEARLRCSPMKGHSHVYWYRQLPEEGLKFMVYLQKENIIDESGMPKERFSAEFPKEGPSILRIQQVVRGDSAAYFCASSRLLAGDTGELFFGEGSRLTVL.

The V gene is TRBV7-8, the J gene TRBJ1-5; 10 bases agree with TRBD1. Germline V gene sequence: CDR1 SGHVS, CDR2 FQNEAQ. J gave up 7 bases and V 2 bases, and 17 bases lay outside the gene matches. The CDR3 sequence is 19 residues long. This CDR3 reads CASSLMGQGLGTVRQPQHF. The CDR3 DNA follows: TGTGCCAGCAGCTTAATGGGACAGGGGTTAGGGACGGTGAGGCAGCCCCAGCATTTT.

The rearrangement links TRBV4-1 to TRBJ2-5; tentatively, D is TRBD1 (5 bases). This CDR3 comprises 14 residues. The V gene's germline CDR1 is MGHRA and CDR2 YSYEKL. Trimming removed 1 base at V and 4 bases at J, with 10 bases between. CDR3 sequence reads: CASSQASRAETQYF. As DNA, the CDR3 is TGCGCCAGCAGCCAAGCATCCAGGGCAGAGACCCAGTACTTC.

This chain connects TRBV4-1 to TRBJ1-5; 8 bases fit TRBD1. CDR3 length: 17 amino acids. With 1 base clipped from V and 3 bases from J, the junction kept 8 bases outside the gene matches. Per germline, CDR1 MGHRA and CDR2 YSYEKL. CDR3 nucleotides: TGCGCCAGCAGCCAAGTTGGCAGGGGGCCCCTCAATCAGCCCCAGCATTTT. Encoded protein: CASSQVGRGPLNQPQHF.

This chain links TRBV10-1 with TRBJ1-1; D is uncertain. Trimming cost V 3 bases and J 3 bases, with 8 bases left between them. CDR1 and CDR2 from the germline V gene are WNHNN and SYGVQD (reference sequence). CDR3 length: 13 residues. CDR3: CASSDPSYTEAFF. In DNA, the CDR3 is TGCGCCAGCAGTGATCCGTCCTACACTGAAGCTTTCTTT.

The J gene is TRBJ1-2, the V gene TRBV6-5; maybe TRBD1 (5 bases). This CDR3 has 12 amino acids. The V gene's germline CDR1 is MNHEY and CDR2 SVGAGI. V lost 8 bases, J lost 6 bases, and 13 bases lay in between. The DNA for the CDR3 is TGTGCCAGCGCCCTTAGGGGCAATGGCTACACCTTC. This encodes CASALRGNGYTF.

This clone was seen a handful of times. The chain uses TRBV19 and TRBJ1-2; TRBD1 aligns across 10 bases. The CDR3 length is 14 residues. V shed 5 bases, J shed 5 bases, and the junction held 5 bases outside the gene matches. The germline V gene encodes CDR1 LNHDA and CDR2 SQIVND (reference sequence). CDR3 sequence: CASSAGTGEYGYTF. The CDR3 DNA is TGTGCCAGTAGTGCCGGGACAGGGGAATATGGCTACACCTTC.

This chain connects TRBV2 to TRBJ2-7; the D gene is possibly TRBD2 (5 bases). Germline V gives CDR1 SNHLY, CDR2 FYNNEI. The CDR3 is 14 residues long. V was shortened by 5 bases and J by 1 base, with 12 bases between the two germline ends. The CDR3 region is CASSQTRTSYEQYF. CDR3 nucleotides: TGTGCCAGCAGTCAGACGAGGACTTCCTACGAGCAGTACTTC.

The chain joins TRBV6-5 to TRBJ1-3; tentatively, D is TRBD1 (6 bases). V shed 7 bases and J shed 7 bases, with 23 bases lying between them. This CDR3 has 16 residues. Germline lookup yields CDR1 MNHEY and CDR2 SVGAGI. CDR3 in DNA: TGTGCCAGCACTTATACAGGGTCTACCTCGGGCAACACCATATATTTT. It encodes CASTYTGSTSGNTIYF.

The chain carries TRBV19 and TRBJ2-7; TRBD1 might be the D (6 bases). Trimming removed 4 bases at V and 0 bases at J, with 10 bases between. This CDR3 is built from 14 residues. The germline V gene encodes CDR1 LNHDA and CDR2 SQIVND (reference sequence). CDR3 DNA sequence: TGTGCCAGTAGTAACACAGGGTTCTCCTACGAGCAGTACTTC. This codes for CASSNTGFSYEQYF. The variable domain in full, with the rest retrieved from reference TRBV19 and TRBJ2-7, is DGGITQSPKYLFRKEGQNVTLSCEQNLNHDAMYWYRQDPGQGLRLIYYSQIVNDFQKGDIAEGYSVSREKKESFPLTVTSAQKNPTAFYLCASSNTGFSYEQYFGPGTRLTVT.

The J gene is TRBJ2-5, the V gene TRBV7-2, with D tentatively TRBD2 (7 bases). V was shortened by 3 bases and J by 4 bases, with 15 bases between the two germline ends. Per germline, CDR1 SGHTA and CDR2 FQGNSA. This CDR3 region has 15 residues. The CDR3 DNA reads TGTGCCAGCAGCTTCCGGCGGGGGCCCCCAGAGACCCAGTACTTC. This codes for CASSFRRGPPETQYF.

The V gene is TRBV11-3, the J gene TRBJ1-4, with D maybe TRBD1 (5 bases). CDR1 SGHNT and CDR2 YENEEA come from the germline V gene. The CDR3 runs to 15 residues. V gave up 5 bases and J gave up 4 bases, with 14 bases separating them. The CDR3, as DNA: TGTGCCAGCAGCCCTCAGGGTATGGGTAATGAAAAACTGTTTTTT. This gives the protein CASSPQGMGNEKLFF. The full variable domain, in which reference TRBV11-3 and TRBJ1-4 provide the parts outside the CDR3, is EAGVVQSPRYKIIEKKQPVAFWCNPISGHNTLYWYLQNLGQGPELLIRYENEEAVDDSQLPKDRFSAERLKGVDSTLKIQPAELGDSAVYLCASSPQGMGNEKLFFGSGTQLSVL.

This rearrangement joins TRBV2 to TRBJ1-2; possible D gene TRBD1, 6 bases. The CDR3 totals 15 residues. Trimming pared 4 bases from V and 1 base from J, leaving 13 bases between. The germline CDR1 and CDR2 sequences are SNHLY and FYNNEI. The CDR3 loop reads CASSVRRTDNYGYTF. The CDR3 DNA sequence: TGTGCCAGCAGTGTCCGCAGGACAGATAACTATGGCTACACCTTC.

The V call is TRBV6-6, the J call TRBJ1-4; unclear D gene. CDR3 size: 14 residues. CDR1 and CDR2 from the germline V gene are MNHNY and SVGAGI (reference sequence). The ends were cut back, 2 bases at V and 8 bases at J, with 12 bases in the middle. The CDR3 DNA sequence: TGTGCCAGCAGTTACAGGCGGGGAGAGGAAAAACTGTTTTTT. It yields the protein CASSYRRGEEKLFF.

J is TRBJ1-1 and V is TRBV15, with no clear D. The V and J ends lost 5 bases and 2 bases respectively, with 9 bases between them. CDR1 is LNHNV, CDR2 YYDKDF, per germline (reference sequence). This CDR3 region has 13 residues. CDR3 in amino acids: CATSQVVNTEAFF. In DNA, the CDR3 is TGTGCCACCAGCCAGGTCGTTAACACTGAAGCTTTCTTT.

V and J are TRBV5-1 and TRBJ2-1; a weak D match, TRBD2 (6 bases). CDR1 SGHRS and CDR2 YFSETQ come from the germline V gene. This CDR3 spans 18 amino acids. With 2 bases removed from V and 6 bases from J, the gap between germline ends came to 24 bases. CDR3 bases: TGCGCCAGCAGCTTTCGGACACCGGGACTCCCGACTGGCAATGAGCAGTTCTTC. The encoded protein is CASSFRTPGLPTGNEQFF.

Remarks on this clone: Other nucleotide sequences from this sample produce the same CDR3. The chain has TRBV12-3 or TRBV12-4 and TRBJ1-2, with 8 bases matching TRBD1. V dropped 3 bases and J dropped 8; count of bases not matched to a gene: 2. This CDR3 region has 12 residues. CDR3 in DNA: TGTGCCAGCAGTTTCGACAGGGGAGGCTACACCTTC. Translation gives CASSFDRGGYTF.